This is a list of T cell receptor beta chains from one sample in a study of blood T cell repertoires in COVID-19. Only in-frame clones appear in the TCRdb table, and some are missing; sequencing was by immunoSEQ multiplex PCR. The data show 80,000 to 100,000 clones, with approximately 79% seen just once and less than 5% held by the top ten. The sample consisted of peripheral blood. All receptors come from a man aged 70-80 years with COVID-19, enrolled during active disease. Both conserved end residues are part of each CDR3. The D gene is left open where the match is weak. Rows give clone size only sometimes, using once, few, many, or a class for an expanded clone.

j_call,d_call,v_call,clone_size,cdr3_aa,cdr3_nt
TRBJ1-2,NA,TRBV5-6,medium-sized,CASSLGLTNYGYTF,TGTGCCAGCAGCTTGGGGCTTACTAACTATGGCTACACCTTC
TRBJ2-1,NA,TRBV7-3,NA,CASSLTSGVGEQFF,TGTGCCAGCAGCTTAACGTCCGGGGTCGGTGAGCAGTTCTTC
TRBJ1-2,NA,TRBV21-1,NA,CASSKATPWSYGYTF,TGTGCCAGCAGCAAAGCGACCCCCTGGAGCTATGGCTACACCTTC
TRBJ2-2,TRBD1,TRBV30,few,CAWSPWQGVGTGELFF,TGTGCCTGGAGTCCTTGGCAGGGGGTCGGCACCGGGGAGCTGTTTTTT
TRBJ2-7,TRBD1,TRBV11-3,NA,CASSFAGTGSAEQYF,TGTGCCAGCAGCTTCGCCGGGACAGGGTCCGCCGAGCAGTACTTC
TRBJ2-3,NA,TRBV6-6,NA,CASSYSEGTQYF,TGTGCCAGCAGTTACTCCGAGGGTACGCAGTATTTT
TRBJ1-1,TRBD1,TRBV27,NA,CASRGTGNTEAFF,TGTGCCAGCAGGGGGACAGGCAACACTGAAGCTTTCTTT
TRBJ2-6,TRBD2,TRBV18,NA,CASSPTSGASGANVLTF,TGTGCCAGCTCACCGACTAGCGGGGCCTCTGGGGCCAACGTCCTGACTTTC
TRBJ2-7,TRBD2,TRBV7-2,NA,CASSPAGLAGVYEQYF,TGTGCCAGCAGCCCCGCGGGGCTAGCGGGAGTCTACGAGCAGTACTTC
TRBJ2-5,NA,TRBV11-3,few,CASSLGHRRAVEETQYF,TGTGCCAGCAGCTTAGGTCACAGGAGGGCCGTAGAAGAGACCCAGTACTTC
TRBJ1-1,NA,TRBV5-1,NA,CASSYGGDSVAFF,TGCGCCAGCAGCTACGGCGGGGATAGTGTAGCTTTCTTT
TRBJ2-5,TRBD1,TRBV3-1/TRBV3-2,NA,CASSQGLGDRAKETQYF,TGTGCCAGCAGCCAAGGTTTAGGGGACAGGGCCAAAGAGACCCAGTACTTC
TRBJ2-3,NA,TRBV9,NA,CASSVANTDTQYF,TGTGCCAGCAGCGTAGCCAACACAGATACGCAGTATTTT
TRBJ2-7,NA,TRBV7-6,NA,CASSLRPGSSYEQYF,TGTGCCAGCAGCTTGAGACCGGGAAGCTCCTACGAGCAGTACTTC
TRBJ2-5,NA,TRBV14,NA,CASSQVAREETQYF,TGTGCCAGCAGCCAAGTGGCCAGGGAAGAGACCCAGTACTTC
TRBJ2-5,TRBD1,TRBV30,NA,CAWSTGPGQQETQYF,TGTGCCTGGAGTACGGGGCCGGGACAGCAAGAGACCCAGTACTTC
TRBJ2-4,NA,TRBV7-3,NA,CASSLAPGNIQYF,TGTGCCAGCAGCTTAGCCCCGGGGAACATTCAGTACTTC
TRBJ1-2,TRBD1,TRBV2,NA,CASSTRDRGLDGYTF,TGTGCCAGCAGTACCCGGGACAGGGGGTTGGATGGCTACACCTTC
TRBJ2-2,TRBD2,TRBV11-3,NA,CASSLARGLAGASSGELFF,TGTGCCAGCAGCTTAGCCCGGGGACTAGCGGGAGCCTCGTCCGGGGAGCTGTTTTTT
TRBJ1-6,NA,TRBV12-3/TRBV12-4,NA,CASSLNSSPLHF,TGTGCCAGCAGTTTAAATAGCTCACCCCTCCACTTT
TRBJ2-1,TRBD2,TRBV7-2,NA,CASSLALAASYNEQFF,TGTGCCAGCAGCTTAGCGCTAGCGGCCTCCTACAATGAGCAGTTCTTC
TRBJ2-3,TRBD2,TRBV7-3,few,CASSLRLAGRDTQYF,TGTGCCAGCAGCTTAAGGCTAGCGGGACGAGATACGCAGTATTTT
TRBJ2-2,NA,TRBV7-9,NA,CASSLVSVGGELFF,TGTGCCAGCAGCTTAGTTAGCGTTGGCGGGGAGCTGTTTTTT
TRBJ2-5,NA,TRBV5-1,NA,CASSLGRAGETQYF,TGCGCCAGCAGCTTGGGCAGGGCTGGGGAGACCCAGTACTTC
TRBJ2-1,TRBD2,TRBV11-3,once,CASSLGGRTSRNEQFF,TGTGCCAGCAGCTTAGGGGGAAGGACTAGCCGCAATGAGCAGTTCTTC
TRBJ1-3,NA,TRBV23-1,NA,CASSHRPGDYSGNTIYF,TGCGCCAGCAGTCACCGTCCCGGGGATTACTCTGGAAACACCATATATTTT
TRBJ2-7,NA,TRBV9,many,CASSPSQESSYEQYF,TGTGCCAGCAGCCCATCTCAAGAGAGCTCCTACGAGCAGTACTTC
TRBJ2-5,NA,TRBV4-1,NA,CASSQPGGKETQYF,TGCGCCAGCAGCCAGCCGGGGGGCAAAGAGACCCAGTACTTC
TRBJ2-4,TRBD2,TRBV2,NA,CASSPTSGGGNIQYF,TGTGCCAGCAGCCCCACTAGCGGCGGGGGTAACATTCAGTACTTC
TRBJ2-7,TRBD2,TRBV28,once,CASSTGLAGGRQYF,TGTGCCAGCAGTACTGGACTAGCGGGAGGGAGGCAGTACTTC
TRBJ1-1,NA,TRBV19,NA,CATREHWGGMNTEAFF,TGTGCCACCAGGGAGCATTGGGGGGGCATGAACACTGAAGCTTTCTTT
TRBJ1-6,NA,TRBV18,NA,CASSGGRVSPLHF,TGTGCCAGCTCCGGGGGGCGCGTTTCACCCCTCCACTTT
TRBJ2-7,TRBD2,TRBV4-2,NA,CASSLPGRLAGTEQYF,TGTGCCAGCAGCCTTCCTGGGAGGCTAGCGGGGACCGAGCAGTACTTC
TRBJ1-3,NA,TRBV3-1/TRBV3-2,many,CASSPSGGNTIYF,TGTGCCAGCAGCCCCTCAGGGGGAAACACCATATATTTT
TRBJ2-7,TRBD2,TRBV28,NA,CASSSSDRGGLAGSAYEQYF,TGTGCCAGCAGTTCTAGTGACAGGGGGGGACTAGCGGGGTCCGCCTACGAGCAGTACTTC
TRBJ2-7,TRBD1,TRBV4-1,once,CASSHLPPGQGYEQYF,TGCGCCAGCAGCCACTTGCCCCCGGGACAGGGTTACGAGCAGTACTTC
TRBJ2-7,NA,TRBV4-3,NA,CASSPRTDSVFHEQYF,TGCGCCAGCAGCCCTCGAACGGACAGCGTGTTTCACGAGCAGTACTTC
TRBJ2-1,TRBD1,TRBV9,NA,CASSTEQGPYNEQFF,TGTGCCAGCAGCACGGAACAGGGGCCCTACAATGAGCAGTTCTTC